This record concerns one T cell receptor beta chain sequence. The record originates from a study of cytomegalovirus exposure and HLA in healthy donors. V lost 4 bases to trimming and J lost 5 bases, with 17 bases between them. The CDR3 length is 15 residues. Germline V gene sequence: CDR1 MGHRA, CDR2 YSYEKL. The PCR had 60 Vbeta and 13 Jbeta primers. Authors' methods: Unique TCR beta chains totaled some 80 million in a later count, with about 11 million of them shared. Using immunoSEQ multiplex PCR, the repertoire was profiled, and TCRdb retains in-frame clones only, with some absent. That table is the source of V, J and clone size, and D and trimming were worked out from the DNA. The table shows some 120,000 clones, with approximately 10% occurring only once.

Source material: PBMCs. This TCR derives from a woman between 18 and 29 years old in good health and CMV-seropositive. V gene TRBV4-1 combines with J gene TRBJ1-2; no reliable D call. CDR3 sequence: CASSRARPLGYGYTF. CDR3 nucleotides: TGCGCCAGCAGCCGAGCCAGGCCCTTAGGATATGGCTACACCTTC.